The rows below give T cell receptor beta chains drawn from one sample of a study of T cells after yellow fever vaccination. One entry per CDR3 protein, called by TCRdb with MiXCR from the 5' RACE reads. The sample lists over 110,000 distinct CDR3 sequences; 7% to 9% were seen once. The starting material was CD4+ T cells sorted from PBMCs, obtained 5 days after the yellow fever booster vaccination. The receptors come from a man younger than 40 who received the YFV17D yellow fever vaccine. The CDR3 runs from the conserved cysteine through the conserved F or W. D genes are given only for firm matches. Clone size is shown for a subset of rows, as once, few, many or a class of expanded clone.

D | size | J | V | DNA | CDR3
TRBD1 | many | TRBJ2-5 | TRBV7-9 | TGTGCCAGCGGGACAGGGTGGGAGACCCAGTACTTC | CASGTGWETQYF
NA | NA | TRBJ2-7 | TRBV6-5 | TGTGCCAGCAGTTGGGGACCTCTAGCGTACGAGCAGTACTTC | CASSWGPLAYEQYF
TRBD2 | many | TRBJ2-1 | TRBV7-2 | TGTGCCAGCAGCTTAGGAGTGCTAGCGGGGATTCAGAATGAGCAGTTCTTC | CASSLGVLAGIQNEQFF
NA | many | TRBJ2-2 | TRBV10-3 | TGTGCCATCAGTGGAGGGGACCTCACCGGGGAGCTGTTTTTT | CAISGGDLTGELFF
TRBD2 | many | TRBJ2-7 | TRBV20-1 | TGCAGTGCTCAAGGACTAGCCATCGGGACCGGATACGAGCAGTACTTC | CSAQGLAIGTGYEQYF
NA | many | TRBJ1-1 | TRBV7-9 | TGTGCCAGCAGCTTTAAGAGTGATAACACTGAAGCTTTCTTT | CASSFKSDNTEAFF
NA | few | TRBJ2-1 | TRBV28 | TGTGCCAGCAGTTTATATAGGGCGGGGGCGTACAATGAGCAGTTCTTC | CASSLYRAGAYNEQFF
NA | few | TRBJ2-2 | TRBV24-1 | TGTGCCACCAGTCAAGCCAGGGGAGTAAACACCGGGGAGCTGTTTTTT | CATSQARGVNTGELFF
TRBD2 | many | TRBJ2-1 | TRBV29-1 | TGCAGCTCAACTAGCGGGAGGGCCAAATCCTACAATGAGCAGTTCTTC | CSSTSGRAKSYNEQFF
TRBD2 | many | TRBJ2-1 | TRBV29-1 | TGCAGCGTCCTCCTACTAGCGGGAGTATACAATGAGCAGTTCTTC | CSVLLLAGVYNEQFF
TRBD1 | NA | TRBJ2-5 | TRBV7-3 | TGTGCCAGCAGCTTAACGGGTCAGGGGGCTTGGGAGACCCAGTACTTC | CASSLTGQGAWETQYF
TRBD2 | many | TRBJ2-7 | TRBV5-1 | TGCGCCAGCAGCTTGGATGGGCTAGCGGGAGTCGAGCAGTACTTC | CASSLDGLAGVEQYF